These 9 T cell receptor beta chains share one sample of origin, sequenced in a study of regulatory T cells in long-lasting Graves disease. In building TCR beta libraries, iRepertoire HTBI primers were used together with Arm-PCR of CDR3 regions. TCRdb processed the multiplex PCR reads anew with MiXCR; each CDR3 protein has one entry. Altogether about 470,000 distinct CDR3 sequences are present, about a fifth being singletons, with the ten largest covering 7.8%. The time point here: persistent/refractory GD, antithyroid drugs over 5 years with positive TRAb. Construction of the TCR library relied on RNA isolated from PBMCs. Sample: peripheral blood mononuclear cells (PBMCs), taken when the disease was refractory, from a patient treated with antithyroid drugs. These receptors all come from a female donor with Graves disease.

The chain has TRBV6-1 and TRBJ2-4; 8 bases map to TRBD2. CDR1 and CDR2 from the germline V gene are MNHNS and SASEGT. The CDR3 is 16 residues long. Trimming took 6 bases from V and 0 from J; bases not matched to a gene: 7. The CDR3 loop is CASRKDAGGAKNIQYF. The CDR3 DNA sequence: TGTGCCAGCAGGAAGGATGCGGGAGGAGCCAAAAACATTCAGTACTTC.

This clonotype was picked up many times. The CDR3, as DNA: TGCGCCAGCAGCTTGGTCGGGGCCTTGAACACTGAAGCTTTCTTT. Translated: CASSLVGALNTEAFF. This rearrangement joins TRBV5-1 to TRBJ1-1; D is possibly TRBD1 (5 bases). CDR3 length: 15 amino acids. V lost 0 bases to trimming and J lost 0 bases, with 9 bases between them. The germline V gene has CDR1 SGHRS and CDR2 YFSETQ.

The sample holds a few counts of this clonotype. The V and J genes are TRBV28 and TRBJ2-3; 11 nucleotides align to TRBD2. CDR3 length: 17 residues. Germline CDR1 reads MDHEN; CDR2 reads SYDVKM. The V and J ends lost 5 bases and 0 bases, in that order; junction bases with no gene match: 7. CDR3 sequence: CASSKTSGDTSTDTQYF. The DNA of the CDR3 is TGTGCCAGCAGTAAGACTAGCGGGGATACTAGCACAGATACGCAGTATTTT.

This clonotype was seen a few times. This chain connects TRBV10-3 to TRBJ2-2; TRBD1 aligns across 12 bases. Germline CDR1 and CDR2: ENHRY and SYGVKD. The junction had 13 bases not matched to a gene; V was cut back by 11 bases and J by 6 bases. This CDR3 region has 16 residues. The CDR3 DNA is TGTGCCTCGATGCGCGGGACAGGGGGCGCCGCCGGGGAGCTGTTTTTT. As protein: CASMRGTGGAAGELFF.

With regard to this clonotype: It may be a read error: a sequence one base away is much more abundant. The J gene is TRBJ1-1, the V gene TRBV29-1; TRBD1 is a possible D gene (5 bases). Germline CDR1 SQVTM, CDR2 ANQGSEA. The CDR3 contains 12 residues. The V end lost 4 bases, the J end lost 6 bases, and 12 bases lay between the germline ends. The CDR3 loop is CSVVQGPAEAFF. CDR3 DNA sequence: TGCAGCGTTGTGCAGGGTCCGGCTGAAGCTTTCTTT.

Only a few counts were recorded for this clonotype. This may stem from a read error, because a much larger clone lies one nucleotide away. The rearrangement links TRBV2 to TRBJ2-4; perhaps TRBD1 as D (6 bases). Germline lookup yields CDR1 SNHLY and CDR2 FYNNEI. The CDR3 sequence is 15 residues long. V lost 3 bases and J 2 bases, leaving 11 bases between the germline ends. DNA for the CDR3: TGTGCCAGCAGTGACAGGGGCACGACCAAAAACATTCAGTACTTC. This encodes CASSDRGTTKNIQYF.

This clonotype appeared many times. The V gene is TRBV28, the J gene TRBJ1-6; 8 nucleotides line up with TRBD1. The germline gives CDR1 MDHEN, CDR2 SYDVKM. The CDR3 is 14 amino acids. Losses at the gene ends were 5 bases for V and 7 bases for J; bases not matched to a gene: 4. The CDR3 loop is CASSDRGGNSPLHF. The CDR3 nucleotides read TGTGCCAGCAGTGACAGGGGAGGGAATTCACCCCTCCACTTT.

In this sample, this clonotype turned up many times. The CDR3, as DNA: TGCGCCAGCAGCTCGGGGACAGGGCTCTACGAGCAGTACTTC. Translating it yields CASSSGTGLYEQYF. The V gene is TRBV5-1, the J gene TRBJ2-7; TRBD1 aligns across 9 bases. Looked up from germline, CDR1 is SGHRS and CDR2 is YFSETQ. V dropped 3 bases and J dropped 3; count of bases not matched to a gene: 4. The CDR3 runs 14 residues.

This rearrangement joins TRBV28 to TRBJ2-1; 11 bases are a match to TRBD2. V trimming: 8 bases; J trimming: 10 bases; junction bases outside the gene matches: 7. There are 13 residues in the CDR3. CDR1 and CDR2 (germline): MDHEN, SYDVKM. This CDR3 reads CASSLLAGVEQFF. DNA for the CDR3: TGTGCCAGCTCACTACTAGCGGGAGTAGAGCAGTTCTTC.